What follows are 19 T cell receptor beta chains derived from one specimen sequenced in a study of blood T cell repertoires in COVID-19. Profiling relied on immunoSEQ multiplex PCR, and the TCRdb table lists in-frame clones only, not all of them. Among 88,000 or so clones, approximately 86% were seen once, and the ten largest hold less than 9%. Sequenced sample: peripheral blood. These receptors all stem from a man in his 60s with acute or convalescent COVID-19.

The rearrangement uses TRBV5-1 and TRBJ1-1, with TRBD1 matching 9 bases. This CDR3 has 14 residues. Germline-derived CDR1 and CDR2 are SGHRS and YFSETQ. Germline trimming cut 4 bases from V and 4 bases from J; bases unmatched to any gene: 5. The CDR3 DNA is TGCGCCAGCAGCGATGGGACAGGGATCACTGAAGCTTTCTTT. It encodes CASSDGTGITEAFF.

The CDR3 protein is CASTMGLASSYNEQFF. The CDR3 DNA reads TGCGCCAGCACTATGGGACTAGCGAGCTCCTACAATGAGCAGTTCTTC. This sequence joins TRBV5-1 and TRBJ2-1, with 10 bases identical to TRBD2. Unmatched junction bases numbered 6, after V lost 6 bases and J lost 0 bases. The CDR3 runs 16 residues. Germline V gene data show CDR1 as SGHRS and CDR2 as YFSETQ.

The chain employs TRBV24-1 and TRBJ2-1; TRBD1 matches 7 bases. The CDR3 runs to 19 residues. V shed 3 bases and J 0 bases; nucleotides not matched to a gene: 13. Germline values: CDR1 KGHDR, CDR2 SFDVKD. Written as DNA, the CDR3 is TGTGCCACCAGTGATCCAAAATCAAGACAGGGAAGCTCCTACAATGAGCAGTTCTTC. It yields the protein CATSDPKSRQGSSYNEQFF.

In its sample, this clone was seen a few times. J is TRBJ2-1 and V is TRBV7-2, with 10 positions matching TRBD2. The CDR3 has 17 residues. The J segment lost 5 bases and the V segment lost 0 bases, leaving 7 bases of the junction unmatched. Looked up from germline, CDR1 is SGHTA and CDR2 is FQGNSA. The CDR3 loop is CASSLASASGGNNEQFF. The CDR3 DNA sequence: TGTGCCAGCAGCTTAGCGTCGGCTAGCGGGGGTAACAATGAGCAGTTCTTC.

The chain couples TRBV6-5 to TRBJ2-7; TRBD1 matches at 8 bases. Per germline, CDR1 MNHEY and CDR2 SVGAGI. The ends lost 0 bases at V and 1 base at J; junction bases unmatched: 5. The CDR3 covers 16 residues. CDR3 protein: CASSYSIQGGSYEQYF. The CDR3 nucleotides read TGTGCCAGCAGTTACTCGATACAGGGGGGTTCCTACGAGCAGTACTTC.

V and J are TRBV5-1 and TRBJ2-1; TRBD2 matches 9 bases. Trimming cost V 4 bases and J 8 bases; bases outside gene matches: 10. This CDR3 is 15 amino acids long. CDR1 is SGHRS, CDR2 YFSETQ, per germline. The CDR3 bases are TGCGCCAGCAGCCCGAATAGCGGGAGCAGCGATGAGCAGTTCTTC. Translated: CASSPNSGSSDEQFF.

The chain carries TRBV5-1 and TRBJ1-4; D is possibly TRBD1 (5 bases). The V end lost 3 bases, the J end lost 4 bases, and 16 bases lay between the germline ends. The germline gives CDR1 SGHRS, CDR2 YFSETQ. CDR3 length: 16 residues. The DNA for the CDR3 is TGCGCCAGCAGCTCACGACAGAGTCCGGATAATGAAAAACTGTTTTTT. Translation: CASSSRQSPDNEKLFF.

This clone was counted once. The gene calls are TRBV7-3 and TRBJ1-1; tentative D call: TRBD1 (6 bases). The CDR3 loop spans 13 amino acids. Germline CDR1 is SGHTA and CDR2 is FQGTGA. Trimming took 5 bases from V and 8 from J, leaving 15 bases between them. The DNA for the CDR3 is TGTGCCAGCAGCAAAATTGCCGGGACAGAAGCTTTCTTT. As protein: CASSKIAGTEAFF.

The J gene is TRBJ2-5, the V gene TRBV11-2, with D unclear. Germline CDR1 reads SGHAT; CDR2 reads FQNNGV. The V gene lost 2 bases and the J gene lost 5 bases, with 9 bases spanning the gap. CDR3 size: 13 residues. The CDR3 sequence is CASSLIWQETQYF. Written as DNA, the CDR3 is TGTGCCAGCAGCTTAATATGGCAGGAGACCCAGTACTTC. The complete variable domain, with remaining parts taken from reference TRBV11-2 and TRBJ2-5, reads EAGVAQSPRYKIIEKRQSVAFWCNPISGHATLYWYQQILGQGPKLLIQFQNNGVVDDSQLPKDRFSAERLKGVDSTLKIQPAKLEDSAVYLCASSLIWQETQYFGPGTRLLVL.

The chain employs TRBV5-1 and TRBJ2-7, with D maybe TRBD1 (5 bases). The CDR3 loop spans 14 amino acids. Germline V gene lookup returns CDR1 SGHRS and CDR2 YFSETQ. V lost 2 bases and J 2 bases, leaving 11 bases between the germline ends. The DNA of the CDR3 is TGCGCCAGCAGCTTAGACAGCCTCCCCTACGAGCAGTACTTC. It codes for CASSLDSLPYEQYF.

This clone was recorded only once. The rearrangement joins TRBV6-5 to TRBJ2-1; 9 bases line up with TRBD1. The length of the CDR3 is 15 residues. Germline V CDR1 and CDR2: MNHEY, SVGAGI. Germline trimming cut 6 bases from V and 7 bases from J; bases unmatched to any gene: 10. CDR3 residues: CASRATGTGINEQFF. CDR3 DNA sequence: TGTGCCAGCAGGGCAACCGGGACAGGGATTAATGAGCAGTTCTTC.

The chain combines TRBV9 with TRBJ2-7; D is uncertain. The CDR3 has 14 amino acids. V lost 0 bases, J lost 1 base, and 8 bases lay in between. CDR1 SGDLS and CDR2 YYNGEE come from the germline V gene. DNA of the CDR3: TGTGCCAGCAGCGTAGCAACTCGTTCCTACGAGCAGTACTTC. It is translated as CASSVATRSYEQYF.

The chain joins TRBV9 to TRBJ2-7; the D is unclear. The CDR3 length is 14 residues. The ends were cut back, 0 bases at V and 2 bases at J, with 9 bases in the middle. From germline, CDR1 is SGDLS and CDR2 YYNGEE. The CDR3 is CASSVGVAAYEQYF. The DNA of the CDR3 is TGTGCCAGCAGCGTAGGAGTCGCGGCCTACGAGCAGTACTTC.

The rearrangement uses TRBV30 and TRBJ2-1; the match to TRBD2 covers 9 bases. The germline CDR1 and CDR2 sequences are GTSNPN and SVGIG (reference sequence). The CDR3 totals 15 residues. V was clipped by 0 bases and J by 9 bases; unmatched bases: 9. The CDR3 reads CAWSVLASGTSEQFF. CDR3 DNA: TGTGCCTGGAGTGTACTGGCTAGCGGGACTTCTGAGCAGTTCTTC.

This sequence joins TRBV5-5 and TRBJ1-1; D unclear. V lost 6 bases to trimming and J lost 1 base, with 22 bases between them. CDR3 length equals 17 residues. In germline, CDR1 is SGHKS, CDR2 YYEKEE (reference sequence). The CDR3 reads CASTVSITTGENTEAFF. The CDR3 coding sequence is TGTGCCAGCACCGTGTCAATTACGACGGGAGAGAACACTGAAGCTTTCTTT. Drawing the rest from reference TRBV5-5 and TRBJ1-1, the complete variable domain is DAGVTQSPTHLIKTRGQQVTLRCSPISGHKSVSWYQQVLGQGPQFIFQYYEKEERGRGNFPDRFSARQFPNYSSELNVNALLLGDSALYLCASTVSITTGENTEAFFGQGTRLTVV.

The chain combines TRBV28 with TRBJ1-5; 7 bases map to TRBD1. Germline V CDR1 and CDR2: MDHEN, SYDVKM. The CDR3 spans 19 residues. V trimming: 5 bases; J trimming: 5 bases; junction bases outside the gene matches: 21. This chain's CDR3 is CASSLARQGLGSLDQPQHF. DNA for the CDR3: TGTGCCAGCAGTCTAGCTCGACAGGGCCTGGGGAGTCTAGATCAGCCCCAGCATTTT.

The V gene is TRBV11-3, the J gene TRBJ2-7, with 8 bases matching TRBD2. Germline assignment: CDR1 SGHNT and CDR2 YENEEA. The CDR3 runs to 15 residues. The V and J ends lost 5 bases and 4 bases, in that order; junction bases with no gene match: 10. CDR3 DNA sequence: TGTGCCAGCAGCCTAAGTAGCGGGGACGGATACGAGCAGTACTTC. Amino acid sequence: CASSLSSGDGYEQYF.

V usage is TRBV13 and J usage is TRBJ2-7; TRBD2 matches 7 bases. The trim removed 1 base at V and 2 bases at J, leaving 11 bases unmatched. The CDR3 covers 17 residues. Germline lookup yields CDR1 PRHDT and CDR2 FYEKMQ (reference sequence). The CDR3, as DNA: TGTGCCAGCAGCTTAGTTCGAGCGGGGCCTATCCCCTACGAGCAGTACTTC. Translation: CASSLVRAGPIPYEQYF.

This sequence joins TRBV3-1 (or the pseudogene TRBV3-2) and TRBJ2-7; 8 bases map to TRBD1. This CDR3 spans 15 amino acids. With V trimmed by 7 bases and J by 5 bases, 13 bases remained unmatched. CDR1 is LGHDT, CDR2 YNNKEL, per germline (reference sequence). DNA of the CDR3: TGTGCCAGCACCCCGACAGGGGAATTTAGAAACGAGCAGTACTTC. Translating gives CASTPTGEFRNEQYF.